The rows below give T cell receptor beta chains drawn from one sample of a study of T cell repertoires in cytomegalovirus infection. TCRdb recomputed calls from the reads with MiXCR, one row per CDR3 protein. This sample has 210,000 or so distinct CDR3 sequences, with 6% to 8% found just once. The specimen sequenced was PBMCs. These receptors were obtained from a human donor in good health (CMV status not recorded). Some clones in this sample may be carry-over from other donors' samples. Both conserved end residues are part of each CDR3. The D gene is left open where the match is weak. Size tells how often a clone was seen (once, few, many) or the class of an expanded clone, and some rows leave it out.

d_call: NA
j_call: TRBJ2-3
v_call: TRBV11-3
clone_size: NA
cdr3_aa: CASSLSGSPTDTQYF
cdr3_nt: TGTGCCAGCAGCTTATCTGGATCACCCACAGATACGCAGTATTTT

d_call: NA
j_call: TRBJ1-1
v_call: TRBV18
clone_size: many
cdr3_aa: CASSPTEIGQTVTLAAFF
cdr3_nt: TGTGCCAGCTCACCAACCGAAATTGGACAGACCGTAACACTGGCAGCTTTCTTT

d_call: NA
j_call: TRBJ2-1
v_call: TRBV20-1
clone_size: NA
cdr3_aa: CSAMGKGRNEQFF
cdr3_nt: TGCAGTGCCATGGGAAAGGGGAGGAATGAGCAGTTCTTC

d_call: NA
j_call: TRBJ2-1
v_call: TRBV27
clone_size: NA
cdr3_aa: CASSLTFEGYNEQFF
cdr3_nt: TGTGCCAGCAGTTTAACGTTTGAGGGGTACAATGAGCAGTTCTTC

d_call: NA
j_call: TRBJ1-5
v_call: TRBV30
clone_size: many
cdr3_aa: CAWSPGGNQPQHF
cdr3_nt: TGTGCCTGGAGTCCAGGGGGCAATCAGCCCCAGCATTTT

d_call: NA
j_call: TRBJ2-3
v_call: TRBV7-8
clone_size: many
cdr3_aa: CASSSKLSWGLRTTDTQYF
cdr3_nt: TGTGCCAGCAGCTCAAAGCTCTCTTGGGGGCTCCGCACAACAGATACGCAGTATTTT

d_call: NA
j_call: TRBJ2-2
v_call: TRBV20-1
clone_size: once
cdr3_aa: CSANLATSTGELFF
cdr3_nt: TGCAGTGCTAACCTCGCTACATCCACCGGGGAGCTGTTTTTT

d_call: NA
j_call: TRBJ1-1
v_call: TRBV6-2/TRBV6-3
clone_size: many
cdr3_aa: CASSYERAGTEAFF
cdr3_nt: TGTGCCAGCAGTTACGAGAGGGCAGGGACTGAAGCTTTCTTT

d_call: NA
j_call: TRBJ2-1
v_call: TRBV4-2
clone_size: NA
cdr3_aa: CASIQFPSLETSYNEQFF
cdr3_nt: TGTGCCAGCATCCAATTCCCCTCCCTAGAGACGTCCTACAATGAGCAGTTCTTC

d_call: NA
j_call: TRBJ2-7
v_call: TRBV7-2
clone_size: many
cdr3_aa: CASTPSAHSTYEQYF
cdr3_nt: TGTGCCAGCACCCCCTCGGCGCACAGCACCTACGAGCAGTACTTC

d_call: NA
j_call: TRBJ1-1
v_call: TRBV7-2
clone_size: many
cdr3_aa: CASSLGINTEAFF
cdr3_nt: TGTGCCAGCAGCTTAGGGATAAACACTGAAGCTTTCTTT

d_call: TRBD1
j_call: TRBJ2-2
v_call: TRBV6-2/TRBV6-3
clone_size: many
cdr3_aa: CASSYRYGQGANTGELFF
cdr3_nt: TGTGCCAGCAGTTACCGTTATGGACAGGGGGCTAACACCGGGGAGCTGTTTTTT

d_call: TRBD1
j_call: TRBJ1-3
v_call: TRBV12-3/TRBV12-4
clone_size: many
cdr3_aa: CASSSGQFSGNTIYF
cdr3_nt: TGTGCCAGCAGCTCGGGACAGTTCTCTGGAAACACCATATATTTT

d_call: NA
j_call: TRBJ1-1
v_call: TRBV6-2/TRBV6-3
clone_size: many
cdr3_aa: CASSYYSPLSTEAFF
cdr3_nt: TGTGCCAGCAGTTACTATTCCCCGTTGAGCACTGAAGCTTTCTTT

d_call: NA
j_call: TRBJ1-1
v_call: TRBV20-1
clone_size: many
cdr3_aa: CSARSGMQLNTEAFF
cdr3_nt: TGCAGTGCCAGGTCGGGAATGCAATTGAACACTGAAGCTTTCTTT

d_call: NA
j_call: TRBJ2-1
v_call: TRBV12-5
clone_size: many
cdr3_aa: CASGFSGIDNEQFF
cdr3_nt: TGTGCTAGTGGTTTTAGCGGAATAGACAATGAGCAGTTCTTC

d_call: TRBD2
j_call: TRBJ2-7
v_call: TRBV7-2
clone_size: many
cdr3_aa: CASSRGGVVYEQYF
cdr3_nt: TGTGCCAGCAGCCGGGGAGGGGTGGTCTACGAGCAGTACTTC

d_call: NA
j_call: TRBJ2-1
v_call: TRBV27
clone_size: many
cdr3_aa: CASSQNRLSVYNEQFF
cdr3_nt: TGTGCCAGCAGTCAAAACCGACTATCTGTCTACAATGAGCAGTTCTTC

d_call: TRBD2
j_call: TRBJ2-5
v_call: TRBV18
clone_size: many
cdr3_aa: CASSPFAGTTQETQYF
cdr3_nt: TGTGCCAGCTCACCATTCGCGGGGACTACCCAAGAGACCCAGTACTTC

d_call: NA
j_call: TRBJ1-1
v_call: TRBV7-2
clone_size: many
cdr3_aa: CASSASIWGRNTEAFF
cdr3_nt: TGTGCCAGCAGCGCATCTATTTGGGGCAGGAACACTGAAGCTTTCTTT

d_call: NA
j_call: TRBJ2-3
v_call: TRBV28
clone_size: many
cdr3_aa: CASSLIQGSGTDTQYF
cdr3_nt: TGTGCCAGCAGTTTAATCCAGGGAAGTGGCACAGATACGCAGTATTTT

d_call: TRBD2
j_call: TRBJ2-2
v_call: TRBV6-6
clone_size: many
cdr3_aa: CASSRGGADTGELFF
cdr3_nt: TGTGCCAGCAGTCGCGGGGGGGCCGATACCGGGGAGCTGTTTTTT

d_call: TRBD1
j_call: TRBJ1-2
v_call: TRBV12-3/TRBV12-4
clone_size: NA
cdr3_aa: CASSRDRDGYGYTF
cdr3_nt: TGTGCCAGCAGCCGGGACAGGGACGGGTATGGCTACACCTTC

d_call: TRBD2
j_call: TRBJ2-2
v_call: TRBV7-2
clone_size: many
cdr3_aa: CASSKLAGGTGELFF
cdr3_nt: TGTGCCAGCAGCAAACTAGCGGGGGGCACCGGGGAGCTGTTTTTT

d_call: NA
j_call: TRBJ1-1
v_call: TRBV7-2
clone_size: many
cdr3_aa: CASGGGTGTEAFF
cdr3_nt: TGTGCCAGTGGGGGGGGAACGGGGACTGAAGCTTTCTTT

d_call: TRBD2
j_call: TRBJ2-1
v_call: TRBV10-3
clone_size: few
cdr3_aa: CAISDSGGEYNEQFF
cdr3_nt: TGTGCCATCAGTGATTCGGGGGGGGAATACAATGAGCAGTTCTTC

d_call: NA
j_call: TRBJ1-1
v_call: TRBV19
clone_size: many
cdr3_aa: CASSIHGLLRTEAFF
cdr3_nt: TGTGCCAGTAGTATACATGGACTCTTGAGGACTGAAGCTTTCTTT

d_call: NA
j_call: TRBJ1-2
v_call: TRBV7-2
clone_size: many
cdr3_aa: CASSLAGSGYTF
cdr3_nt: TGTGCCAGCAGCTTAGCGGGCTCTGGCTACACCTTC

d_call: NA
j_call: TRBJ1-2
v_call: TRBV6-2/TRBV6-3
clone_size: many
cdr3_aa: CASSLGSGYTF
cdr3_nt: TGTGCCAGCAGTTTAGGATCGGGCTACACCTTC

d_call: TRBD2
j_call: TRBJ2-3
v_call: TRBV3-1
clone_size: many
cdr3_aa: CASSHPKGRGGSDTQYF
cdr3_nt: TGTGCCAGCAGCCACCCAAAAGGGCGGGGGGGCAGCGATACGCAGTATTTT

d_call: NA
j_call: TRBJ1-3
v_call: TRBV6-6
clone_size: NA
cdr3_aa: CASSQGGGNTIYF
cdr3_nt: TGTGCCAGCAGCCAAGGAGGGGGAAACACCATATATTTT

d_call: TRBD2
j_call: TRBJ2-5
v_call: TRBV12-3/TRBV12-4
clone_size: many
cdr3_aa: CASSLGGGVSETQYF
cdr3_nt: TGTGCCAGCAGTTTAGGCGGGGGGGTCTCAGAGACCCAGTACTTC

d_call: NA
j_call: TRBJ1-2
v_call: TRBV7-2
clone_size: many
cdr3_aa: CASSSPRTVPYGYTF
cdr3_nt: TGTGCCAGCAGCTCCCCCCGGACAGTCCCTTATGGCTACACCTTC

d_call: NA
j_call: TRBJ1-5
v_call: TRBV20-1
clone_size: many
cdr3_aa: CSARDQGRGGNQPQHF
cdr3_nt: TGCAGTGCTAGAGATCAAGGCAGGGGAGGAAATCAGCCCCAGCATTTT

d_call: NA
j_call: TRBJ1-1
v_call: TRBV25-1
clone_size: many
cdr3_aa: CASSESVWGTEAFF
cdr3_nt: TGTGCCAGCAGTGAGAGTGTGTGGGGCACTGAAGCTTTCTTT

d_call: TRBD2
j_call: TRBJ2-7
v_call: TRBV7-9
clone_size: many
cdr3_aa: CASSPLGGLAGRYEQYF
cdr3_nt: TGTGCCAGCAGCCCATTAGGAGGACTAGCGGGTCGCTACGAGCAGTACTTC

d_call: TRBD1
j_call: TRBJ1-1
v_call: TRBV20-1
clone_size: many
cdr3_aa: CSARDPDRENTEAFF
cdr3_nt: TGCAGTGCTAGAGACCCCGACAGGGAGAACACTGAAGCTTTCTTT

d_call: NA
j_call: TRBJ2-7
v_call: TRBV2
clone_size: many
cdr3_aa: CASSESRPPYEQYF
cdr3_nt: TGTGCCAGCAGTGAGTCCAGGCCGCCCTACGAGCAGTACTTC

d_call: NA
j_call: TRBJ2-5
v_call: TRBV20-1
clone_size: NA
cdr3_aa: CSAASETQYF
cdr3_nt: TGCAGTGCTGCAAGCGAGACCCAGTACTTC

d_call: NA
j_call: TRBJ1-2
v_call: TRBV29-1
clone_size: few
cdr3_aa: CSVAGDSVYGYTF
cdr3_nt: TGCAGCGTTGCCGGCGACAGCGTCTATGGCTACACCTTC

d_call: TRBD2
j_call: TRBJ2-5
v_call: TRBV7-2
clone_size: many
cdr3_aa: CASSLERGGWSRETQYF
cdr3_nt: TGTGCCAGCAGCCTGGAGCGGGGGGGCTGGAGTAGGGAGACCCAGTACTTC

d_call: NA
j_call: TRBJ2-2
v_call: TRBV5-1
clone_size: many
cdr3_aa: CASSLGTTGELFF
cdr3_nt: TGCGCCAGCAGCTTGGGGACTACCGGGGAGCTGTTTTTT

d_call: TRBD1
j_call: TRBJ1-5
v_call: TRBV28
clone_size: NA
cdr3_aa: CASRGDRSQHF
cdr3_nt: TGTGCCAGCAGGGGGGACAGATCCCAGCATTTT

d_call: NA
j_call: TRBJ2-1
v_call: TRBV4-3
clone_size: many
cdr3_aa: CASSQEGAARLNEQFF
cdr3_nt: TGCGCCAGCAGCCAAGAGGGAGCGGCCCGATTAAATGAGCAGTTCTTC

d_call: NA
j_call: TRBJ2-3
v_call: TRBV29-1
clone_size: once
cdr3_aa: CSMAVTDTQYF
cdr3_nt: TGCAGCATGGCCGTCACAGATACGCAGTATTTT

d_call: TRBD1
j_call: TRBJ1-1
v_call: TRBV29-1
clone_size: NA
cdr3_aa: CSSGTANTEAFF
cdr3_nt: TGCAGCTCCGGGACAGCGAACACTGAAGCTTTCTTT

d_call: NA
j_call: TRBJ1-4
v_call: TRBV12-3/TRBV12-4
clone_size: many
cdr3_aa: CASSWGPNEKLFF
cdr3_nt: TGTGCCAGCAGTTGGGGACCTAATGAAAAACTGTTTTTT

d_call: NA
j_call: TRBJ2-5
v_call: TRBV30
clone_size: many
cdr3_aa: CAWSVGEIQETQYF
cdr3_nt: TGTGCCTGGAGTGTAGGAGAAATCCAAGAGACCCAGTACTTC

d_call: NA
j_call: TRBJ1-1
v_call: TRBV6-5
clone_size: many
cdr3_aa: CASSYPGGQREAFF
cdr3_nt: TGTGCCAGCAGTTACCCGGGGGGGCAACGAGAAGCTTTCTTT

d_call: TRBD1
j_call: TRBJ2-7
v_call: TRBV28
clone_size: many
cdr3_aa: CASSLPGQSYEQYF
cdr3_nt: TGTGCCAGCAGTCTCCCGGGACAGTCCTACGAGCAGTACTTC

d_call: NA
j_call: TRBJ1-1
v_call: TRBV19
clone_size: many
cdr3_aa: CASSSDRSATEAFF
cdr3_nt: TGTGCCAGTAGTTCCGACAGGTCTGCCACTGAAGCTTTCTTT

d_call: NA
j_call: TRBJ2-1
v_call: TRBV20-1
clone_size: many
cdr3_aa: CSARGSLRELNNEQFF
cdr3_nt: TGCAGTGCTAGAGGGTCTCTCAGGGAGCTAAACAATGAGCAGTTCTTC

d_call: NA
j_call: TRBJ2-5
v_call: TRBV5-6
clone_size: many
cdr3_aa: CASSLRGIGETQYF
cdr3_nt: TGTGCCAGCAGCTTACGGGGGATAGGGGAGACCCAGTACTTC